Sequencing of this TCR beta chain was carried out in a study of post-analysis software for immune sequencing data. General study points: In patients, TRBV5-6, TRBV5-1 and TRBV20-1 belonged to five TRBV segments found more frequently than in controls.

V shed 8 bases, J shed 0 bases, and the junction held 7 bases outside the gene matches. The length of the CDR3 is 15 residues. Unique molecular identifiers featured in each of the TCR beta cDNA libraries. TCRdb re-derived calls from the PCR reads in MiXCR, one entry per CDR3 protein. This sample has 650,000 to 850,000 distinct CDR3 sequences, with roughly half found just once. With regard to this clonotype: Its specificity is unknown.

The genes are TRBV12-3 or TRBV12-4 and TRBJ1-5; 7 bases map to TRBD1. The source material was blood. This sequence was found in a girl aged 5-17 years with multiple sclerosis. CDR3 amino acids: CASGPDRYSNQPQHF. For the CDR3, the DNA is TGTGCCAGCGGCCCGGACAGGTATAGCAATCAGCCCCAGCATTTT.